This TCR beta chain was documented in a study of T cells in Graves' hyperthyroidism and ophthalmopathy. About the research overall: Upon initial diagnosis and before any treatment, peripheral blood was collected. General study points: In blood, most of the thyroid clonotypes expanded above 0.001 were also present.

Researchers took RNA transcripts and amplified the TCR beta CDR3 regions from them. When the TCR CDR3 underwent first-round RT-PCR, the HTBI primer set was used. Each CDR3 protein is one row after TCRdb ran MiXCR on the multiplex PCR reads. This table has about 460,000 distinct CDR3 sequences, about 20% appearing once. Any patient presenting with uncontrolled infection, other autoimmune disease, pregnancy or lactation was left out. Comments on this clonotype: Its antigen is not identified.

V was cut by 7 bases and J by 3 bases, with 15 bases left in between. The CDR3 runs to 14 residues. Germline V gene data show CDR1 as LNHDA and CDR2 as SQIVND (reference sequence). The source material was blood. The clonotype was recovered from a woman in her seventies with Graves' ophthalmopathy. The gene calls are TRBV19 and TRBJ1-2; no clear D gene. The CDR3 sequence is CASTFYGRDYGYTF. The CDR3 nucleotides read TGTGCCAGTACCTTTTATGGACGGGACTATGGCTACACCTTC. The entire variable domain, with the rest obtained from reference TRBV19 and TRBJ1-2, is as follows: DGGITQSPKYLFRKEGQNVTLSCEQNLNHDAMYWYRQDPGQGLRLIYYSQIVNDFQKGDIAEGYSVSREKKESFPLTVTSAQKNPTAFYLCASTFYGRDYGYTFGSGTRLTVV.